This T cell receptor beta chain was identified during a study of read filtering for tumor transcriptome and immune sequencing. Study-level points and caveats: Compared with RNA-seq, IR-seq gave much higher clonotype depth and reliability.

The CDR3 runs to 13 residues. The germline V gene encodes CDR1 MDHEN and CDR2 SYDVKM. V was cut by 3 bases and J by 3 bases, with 9 bases left in between. This clonotype was seen many times. The antigen is undetermined. Sampling of bone marrow took place during active disease in every patient. This library used roughly 430 ng RNA and molecular barcoded adaptors spanning alpha/delta and beta/gamma chains. One entry per CDR3 protein, called by TCRdb with MiXCR from the reads. The sample includes tens of thousands of distinct CDR3 sequences, around 18% of them seen just once. The TCR originated in a donor aged 40 or older with multiple myeloma. Sequenced: a population of CD138-negative cells sorted from bone marrow. The J gene is TRBJ2-7, the V gene TRBV28; the D gene could be TRBD1 or TRBD2 (6 bases each). CDR3 loop: CASSLEGGYEQYF. Written as DNA, the CDR3 is TGTGCCAGCAGTTTGGAGGGGGGCTACGAGCAGTACTTC.